Shown below are 13 T cell receptor beta chains from a single sample sequenced in a study of T cells in women clearing cervical HPV infection. Sequenced by immunoSEQ multiplex PCR; TCRdb stores in-frame clones only, minus some. The listing records 25,000 to 35,000 clones. Sequences were obtained from blood buffy coat. The receptors stem from a woman between 18 and 70 years old with a cervical HPV16 infection that either progressed to CIN3+ or cleared (not recorded which).

Details on this clone: The read ends 3 residues shy of where the CDR3 ends; the end is completed using the germline J gene. The chain is built from TRBV7-2 and TRBJ2-1; the D gene is possibly TRBD1 (5 bases). This CDR3 is 13 amino acids long. Germline V CDR1 and CDR2: SGHTA, FQGNSA. V lost 5 bases, J lost 2 bases, and 7 bases lay in between. CDR3 loop: CASSLDTYNEQFF. The DNA read from the CDR3 is TGTGCCAGCAGCCTGGACACCTACAATGAG.

Concerning this clone: The read finishes 3 residues shy of the CDR3 end, and the germline J gene is used to complete it. This chain uses TRBV6-1 with TRBJ1-1, with 9 bases lining up with TRBD1. V lost 2 bases, J lost 3 bases, and 4 bases stayed unmatched. CDR1 and CDR2 from the germline V gene are MNHNS and SASEGT. The CDR3 loop spans 15 amino acids. CDR3 amino acids: CASSEPRTGDTEAFF. The CDR3 DNA, read in part, is TGTGCCAGCAGTGAACCCCGGACAGGGGACACTGAA.

A note on this clone: The observed sequence ends 3 residues before the CDR3 terminus, with the missing tail filled in from the germline J gene. This chain links TRBV7-9 with TRBJ2-5; D unclear. The CDR3 has 14 residues. The germline gives CDR1 SEHNR, CDR2 FQNEAQ (reference sequence). V lost 1 base and J lost 2, with 8 bases in between. The DNA read from the CDR3 is TGTGCCAGCAGCTTAGTTTATCCGCAAGAGACC. Translating gives CASSLVYPQET. The CDR3 as a whole reads CASSLVYPQETQYF.

As concerns this clone: The read is 3 residues too short to cover the CDR3 end, so that end is filled in from the germline J gene. V is TRBV6-4 and J is TRBJ2-3; TRBD2 aligns across 14 bases. Germline-derived CDR1 and CDR2 are MRHNA and SNTAGT. This CDR3 is 21 amino acids long. V dropped 0 bases and J dropped 2; count of bases not matched to a gene: 13. The part of the CDR3 DNA that was read is TGTGCCAGCAGTGACTCCATCTTGACTAGCGGGGGGGAAATCCCCACAGATACG. This gives the protein CASSDSILTSGGEIPTDT. The entire CDR3 sequence reads CASSDSILTSGGEIPTDTQYF.

About this clone itself: The read falls 3 residues short of the CDR3 end, and the missing part is taken from the germline J gene. The rearrangement uses TRBV4-1 and TRBJ1-2; D not resolved. Germline V gene lookup returns CDR1 MGHRA and CDR2 YSYEKL. The CDR3 totals 13 residues. Between the trimmed V and J ends, which lost 0 bases and 4 bases, there was a span of 6 bases. CDR3: CASSQENSYGYTF. The sequenced part of the CDR3 DNA is TGCGCCAGCAGCCAAGAAAACAGCTATGGC.

As concerns this clone: With the read ending 3 residues before the CDR3 end, the germline J gene is used to fill in that end. This chain links TRBV29-1 with TRBJ1-6; D may be TRBD1 (5 bases). V gave up 5 bases and J gave up 0 bases, with 11 bases separating them. CDR3 length: 15 amino acids. CDR1 is SQVTM and CDR2 is ANQGSEA in the germline V gene. Here the CDR3 reads CSVRQGSSYNSPLHF. The CDR3 DNA, read in part, is TGCAGCGTTCGGCAGGGAAGCTCCTATAATTCACCC.

As concerns this clone: From the germline J gene comes the end of the CDR3, since the read stops 3 residues before it. This chain joins TRBV27 and TRBJ1-1; D gene uncertain. CDR3 length equals 13 residues. In germline, CDR1 is MNHEY, CDR2 SMNVEV (reference sequence). The CDR3 protein is CASRPRGGLEAFF. The covered CDR3 bases are TGTGCCAGCAGACCCCGTGGAGGGTTGGAA.

CDR3 region: CASNRGRRQPQHF. The CDR3 DNA, read in part, is TGTGCCAGCAACAGGGGTAGGCGCCAGCCC. V usage is TRBV2 and J usage is TRBJ1-5, with 7 bases aligning to TRBD1. The CDR3 end is not reached by the read, which stops 3 residues before it; the germline J gene fills it in. The CDR3 sequence is 13 residues long. V lost 7 bases, J lost 7 bases, and 7 bases stayed unmatched. Germline CDR1 reads SNHLY; CDR2 reads FYNNEI.

With regard to this clone: The read falls 3 residues short of the CDR3 end, and the missing part is taken from the germline J gene. V gene TRBV11-2 combines with J gene TRBJ2-7, with 7 positions matching TRBD1. This CDR3 has 14 residues. With 4 bases clipped from V and 2 bases from J, the junction kept 5 bases outside the gene matches. Germline CDR1 and CDR2: SGHAT and FQNNGV. Here the CDR3 reads CASSYTGTAYEQYF. The DNA read from the CDR3 is TGTGCCAGCAGCTACACCGGGACAGCCTACGAG.

In the case of this clone: The read terminates 3 residues ahead of where the CDR3 ends, so the germline J gene completes it. J is TRBJ2-5 and V is TRBV19; 7 bases fit TRBD1. V shed 5 bases, J shed 4 bases, and the junction held 4 bases outside the gene matches. The germline gives CDR1 LNHDA, CDR2 SQIVND (reference sequence). This CDR3 contains 13 residues. CDR3 sequence: CASSQTGTETQYF. CDR3 DNA (partial): TGTGCCAGTAGTCAGACAGGGACAGAGACC.

Worth noting for this clone: The CDR3 end lies 3 residues beyond the end of the read and is filled in from the germline J gene. V gene TRBV19 combines with J gene TRBJ1-5; the D is unclear. Trimming stripped 1 base from V and 7 bases from J, with 8 bases between. Germline assignment: CDR1 LNHDA and CDR2 SQIVND (reference sequence). The CDR3 is made up of 13 amino acids. CDR3 bases read: TGTGCCAGTAGTATAGCTGAAGGGCAGCCC. As protein: CASSIAEGQP. The CDR3, in full, reads CASSIAEGQPQHF.

Note on this clone: The read finishes 3 residues shy of the CDR3 end, and the germline J gene is used to complete it. V is TRBV5-1 and J is TRBJ1-5; tentative D call: TRBD1 (6 bases). Germline V gene data show CDR1 as SGHRS and CDR2 as YFSETQ. V lost 0 bases, J lost 5 bases, and 12 bases lay in between. The CDR3 has 15 amino acids. CDR3 sequence reads: CASSLEGTPYQPQHF. Partial CDR3 DNA: TGCGCCAGCAGCTTGGAGGGGACACCATATCAGCCC.

To note about this clone: From the germline J gene comes the end of the CDR3, since the read stops 3 residues before it. The chain employs TRBV5-1 and TRBJ2-2; D unclear. This CDR3 has 13 residues. Deletions cut 3 bases from V and 1 base from J, with 4 bases between. CDR1 and CDR2 (germline): SGHRS, YFSETQ. The sequenced CDR3 bases are TGCGCCAGCAGCTCACAGAACACCGGGGAG. Protein product: CASSSQNTGE. The whole CDR3 is CASSSQNTGELFF.